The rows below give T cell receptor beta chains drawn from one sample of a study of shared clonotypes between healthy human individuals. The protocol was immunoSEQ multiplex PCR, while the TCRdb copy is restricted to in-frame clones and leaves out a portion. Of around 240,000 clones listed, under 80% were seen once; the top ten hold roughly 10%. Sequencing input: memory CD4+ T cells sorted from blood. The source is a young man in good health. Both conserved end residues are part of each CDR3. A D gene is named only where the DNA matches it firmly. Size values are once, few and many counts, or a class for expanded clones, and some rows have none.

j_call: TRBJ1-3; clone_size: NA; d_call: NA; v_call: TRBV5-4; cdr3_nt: TGTGCCAGCAGCTTGGCCGGTGGTTACTCGTTAGGAAACACCATATATTTT; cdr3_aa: CASSLAGGYSLGNTIYF
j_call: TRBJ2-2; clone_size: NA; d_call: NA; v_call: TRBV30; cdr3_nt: TGTGCCTGGAATAAGGGCGTCACCGGGGAGCTGTTTTTT; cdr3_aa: CAWNKGVTGELFF
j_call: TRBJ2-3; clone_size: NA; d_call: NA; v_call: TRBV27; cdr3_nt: TGTGCCAGCAGTCCAGGGTGGCAGTATGCAGATACGCAGTATTTT; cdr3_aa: CASSPGWQYADTQYF
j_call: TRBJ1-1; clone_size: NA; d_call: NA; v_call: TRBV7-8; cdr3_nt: TGTGCCAGCAGCTTGGAGGTTCGGGCTGAAGCTTTCTTT; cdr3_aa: CASSLEVRAEAFF
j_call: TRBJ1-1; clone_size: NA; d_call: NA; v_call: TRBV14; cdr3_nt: TGTGCCAGCAGCCAAGTTTACGGGGGAACTGAAGCTTTCTTT; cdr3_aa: CASSQVYGGTEAFF
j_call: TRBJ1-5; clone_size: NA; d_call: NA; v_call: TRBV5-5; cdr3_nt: TGTGCCAGCAGCCCGAGGGGGTTTGGTCAGCCCCAGCATTTT; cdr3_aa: CASSPRGFGQPQHF
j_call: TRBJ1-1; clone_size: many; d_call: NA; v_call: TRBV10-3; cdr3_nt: TGTGCCATCAGCGACCCTCGGGGTATGAACACTGAAGCTTTCTTT; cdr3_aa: CAISDPRGMNTEAFF
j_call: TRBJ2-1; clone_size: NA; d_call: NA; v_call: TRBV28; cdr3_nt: TGTGCCAGCAGTTTCGATGAGCAGTTCTTC; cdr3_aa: CASSFDEQFF
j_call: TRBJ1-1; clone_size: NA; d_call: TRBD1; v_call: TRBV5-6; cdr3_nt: TGTGCCAGCAGCTTGTTTGGGCAGGGGGAGGCTGAAGCTTTCTTT; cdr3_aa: CASSLFGQGEAEAFF
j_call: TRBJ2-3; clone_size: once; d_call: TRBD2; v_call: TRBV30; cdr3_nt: TGTGCCTGGAGTCCGCGCGGGACTAGCGGCACATGGGGCACAGATACGCAGTATTTT; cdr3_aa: CAWSPRGTSGTWGTDTQYF
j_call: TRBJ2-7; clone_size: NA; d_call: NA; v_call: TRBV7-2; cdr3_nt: TGTGCCAGCCGGACAGTGACTTCCTACGAGCAGTACTTC; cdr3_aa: CASRTVTSYEQYF
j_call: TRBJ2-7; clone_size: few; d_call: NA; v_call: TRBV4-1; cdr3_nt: NA; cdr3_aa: CASSQFFGIVSSYEQYF
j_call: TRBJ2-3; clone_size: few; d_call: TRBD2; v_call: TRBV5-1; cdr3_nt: TGCGCCAGCAGCTTGGATGGGACTAGCGGGAGGGCCGGGTATTTT; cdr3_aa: CASSLDGTSGRAGYF
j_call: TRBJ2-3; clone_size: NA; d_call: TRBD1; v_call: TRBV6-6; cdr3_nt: TGTGCCAGCAGCCCGACAGGGGCAGATACGCAGTATTTT; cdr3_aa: CASSPTGADTQYF
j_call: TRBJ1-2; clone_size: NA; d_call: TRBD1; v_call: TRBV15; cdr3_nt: TGTGCCACCAGCAGAGATCCGACAGGGAACTATGGCTACACCTTC; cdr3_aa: CATSRDPTGNYGYTF
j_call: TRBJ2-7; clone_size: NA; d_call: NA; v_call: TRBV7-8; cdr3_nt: TGTGCCAGCAGCTTAGTGGTCGGAGGGTACGAGCAGTACTTC; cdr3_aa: CASSLVVGGYEQYF
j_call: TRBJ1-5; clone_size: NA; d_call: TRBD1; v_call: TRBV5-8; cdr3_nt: TGTGCCAGCAGCTCGGGACAGGGAGGAGAGCAGCCCCAGCATTTT; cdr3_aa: CASSSGQGGEQPQHF
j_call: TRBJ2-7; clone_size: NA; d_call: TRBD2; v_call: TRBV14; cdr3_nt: TGTGCCAGCAGCCAAGATTTGGTGATCGGGGGGGTCGCCTACGAGCAGTACTTC; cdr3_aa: CASSQDLVIGGVAYEQYF
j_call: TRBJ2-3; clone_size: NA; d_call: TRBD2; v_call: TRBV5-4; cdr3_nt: TGTGCCAGCAGCCCCGGGACTACCAGGGCAGATACGCAGTATTTT; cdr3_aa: CASSPGTTRADTQYF
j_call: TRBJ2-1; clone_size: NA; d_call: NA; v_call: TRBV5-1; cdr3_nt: TGCGCCAGCAGCTTGATCGTTGGGGGGCTGCAGTTCTTC; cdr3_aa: CASSLIVGGLQFF
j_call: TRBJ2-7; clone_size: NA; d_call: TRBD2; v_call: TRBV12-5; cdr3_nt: TGTGCTAGTGGTTTGGGAGCGGGGCCGCGCCTTTTTAACGAGCAGTACTTC; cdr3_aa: CASGLGAGPRLFNEQYF
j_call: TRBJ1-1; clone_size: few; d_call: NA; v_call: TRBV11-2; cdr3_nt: TGTGCCAGCAGCTTTATGACTGAAGCTTTCTTT; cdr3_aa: CASSFMTEAFF
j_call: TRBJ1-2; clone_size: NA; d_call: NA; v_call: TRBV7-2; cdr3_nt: TGTGCCAGCAGCTCGTCTACGGGTGGCGGCGGCTACACCTTC; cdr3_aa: CASSSSTGGGGYTF
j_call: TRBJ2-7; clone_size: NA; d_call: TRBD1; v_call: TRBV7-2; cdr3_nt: TGTGCCAGCAGCGCCACTAGACAGGGGGAGCAGTACTTC; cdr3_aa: CASSATRQGEQYF
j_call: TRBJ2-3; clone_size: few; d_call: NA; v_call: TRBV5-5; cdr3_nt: TGTGCCAGCAGCCGGGGGCCAACAGGAGGGGCAGATACGCAGTATTTT; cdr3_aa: CASSRGPTGGADTQYF
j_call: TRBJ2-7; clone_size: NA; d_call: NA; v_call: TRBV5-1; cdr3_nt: TGCGCCAGCAGCTTGGAACCGGGTTCCTACGAGCAGTACTTC; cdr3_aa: CASSLEPGSYEQYF
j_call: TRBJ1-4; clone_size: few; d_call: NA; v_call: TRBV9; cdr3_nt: TGTGCCAGCAGCCCCCAAGGGGAAAAACTGTTTTTT; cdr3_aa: CASSPQGEKLFF
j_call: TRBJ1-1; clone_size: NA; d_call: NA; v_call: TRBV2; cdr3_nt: TGTGCCAGCAGTGGATACTTGACGGTGAACACTGAAGCTTTCTTT; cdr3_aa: CASSGYLTVNTEAFF
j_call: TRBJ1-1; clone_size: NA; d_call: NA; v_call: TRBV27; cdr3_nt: TGTGCCAGCAGTCCCCGGGTTCACACTGAAGCTTTCTTT; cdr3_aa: CASSPRVHTEAFF
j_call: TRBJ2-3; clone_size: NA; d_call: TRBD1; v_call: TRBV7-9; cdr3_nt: TGTGCCAGCAGCCAATCGACAGGGGGGTTCACAGATACGCAGTATTTT; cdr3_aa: CASSQSTGGFTDTQYF
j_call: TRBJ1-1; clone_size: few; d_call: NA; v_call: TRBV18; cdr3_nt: TGTGCCAGCTCACCACCTAGTGTGAACACTGAAGCTTTCTTT; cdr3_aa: CASSPPSVNTEAFF
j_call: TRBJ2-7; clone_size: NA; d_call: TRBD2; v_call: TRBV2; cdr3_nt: TGTGCCAGCAGTGGCCTAGCGGGAGAGACGCAGTACTTC; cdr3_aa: CASSGLAGETQYF
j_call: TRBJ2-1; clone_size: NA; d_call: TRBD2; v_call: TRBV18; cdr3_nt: TGTGCCAGCTCAACTACTAGCGGCAATGAGCAGTTCTTC; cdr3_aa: CASSTTSGNEQFF
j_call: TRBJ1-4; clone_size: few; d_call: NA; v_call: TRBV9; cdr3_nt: TGTGCCAGCAGCGTAGGCGCTTTCAATGAAAAACTGTTTTTT; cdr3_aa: CASSVGAFNEKLFF
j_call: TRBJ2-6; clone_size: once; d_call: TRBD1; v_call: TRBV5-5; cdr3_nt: TGTGCCAGCACACAGACAGGGGGTTCCTCTGGGGCCAACGTCCTGACTTTC; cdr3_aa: CASTQTGGSSGANVLTF
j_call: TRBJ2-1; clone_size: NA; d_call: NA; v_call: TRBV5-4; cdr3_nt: TGTGCCAGCAGCTCCCCCCCGGTCGGGGATGAGCAGTTCTTC; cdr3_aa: CASSSPPVGDEQFF
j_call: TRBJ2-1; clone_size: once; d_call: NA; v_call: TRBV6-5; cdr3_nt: TGTGCCAGCAGCCCGCGACAGGACAATGAGCAGTTCTTC; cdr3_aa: CASSPRQDNEQFF
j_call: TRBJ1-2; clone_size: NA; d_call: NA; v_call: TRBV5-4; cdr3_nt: TGTGCCAGCAGCTTATACAGGGAGGTCTATGGCTACACCTTC; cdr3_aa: CASSLYREVYGYTF
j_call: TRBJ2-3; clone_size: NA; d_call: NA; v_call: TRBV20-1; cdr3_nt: TGCAGTGGGGGTAGCACAGATACGCAGTATTTT; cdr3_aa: CSGGSTDTQYF
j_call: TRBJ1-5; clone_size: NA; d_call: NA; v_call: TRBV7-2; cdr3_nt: TGTGCCAGCAGCCGGTCCGGGGGCAATCAGCCCCAGCATTTT; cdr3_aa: CASSRSGGNQPQHF
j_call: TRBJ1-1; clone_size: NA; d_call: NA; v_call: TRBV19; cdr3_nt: TGTGCCAGTACTCACCAACCGCAAACTGAAGCTTTCTTT; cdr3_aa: CASTHQPQTEAFF